This T cell receptor (beta chain) was observed in a study of T cells in Graves' hyperthyroidism and ophthalmopathy. Study findings and constraints: Blood also contained most expanded thyroid clonotypes above 0.001.

The sample holds many counts of this clonotype. Antigen unknown. Researchers took RNA transcripts and amplified the TCR beta CDR3 regions from them. HTBI primers were employed in a first-round RT-PCR of the TCR CDR3. TCRdb passed the multiplex PCR reads through MiXCR, listing each CDR3 protein once. The table records roughly 700,000 distinct CDR3 sequences, 17% of them present only once. Germline V gene sequence: CDR1 KGHDR, CDR2 SFDVKD. Trimming shortened V by 0 bases and J by 0 bases, and 8 bases separated the two germline ends. The CDR3 spans 16 residues. Patients showing uncontrolled infection, other autoimmune disease, pregnancy or lactation were ineligible. The authors took PBMCs from roughly 9.3 ml fresh peripheral blood.

This clonotype was obtained from a man in his forties or fifties with Graves' hyperthyroidism. The sequencing sample was made of blood. This chain uses TRBV24-1 with TRBJ2-1; D ambiguous. The DNA of the CDR3 is TGTGCCACCAGTGATTTGAGGGCGGCCTCCTACAATGAGCAGTTCTTC. It is translated as CATSDLRAASYNEQFF.